The 6 T cell receptor beta chains listed next were all sequenced from one sample in a study of blood T cell repertoires in COVID-19. Clones were read by immunoSEQ multiplex PCR, and TCRdb kept only the in-frame ones, dropping some. Among about 200,000 clones, about 80% were seen once, and the ten largest hold roughly 7%. Specimen: PBMCs or T cells enriched from blood (not recorded which). The receptors derive from a man in his forties who had recovered from COVID-19.

The chain has TRBV11-2 and TRBJ2-4; a weak D match, TRBD1 (8 bases). Germline CDR1 reads SGHAT; CDR2 reads FQNNGV. The CDR3 runs 15 residues. Trimming removed 2 bases from V and 3 bases from J, with 11 bases in between. DNA of the CDR3: TGTGCCAGCAGCTTAAACAGGGGGGGCAAAAACATTCAGTACTTC. It encodes CASSLNRGGKNIQYF.

This clone was picked up one time. V usage is TRBV7-9 and J usage is TRBJ1-2; 9 bases are a match to TRBD1. From germline, CDR1 is SEHNR and CDR2 FQNEAQ (reference sequence). V shed 4 bases, J shed 14 bases, and the junction held 17 bases outside the gene matches. The CDR3 runs to 15 residues. The DNA for the CDR3 is TGTGCCAGCAGCTCGACGGGACAGGGTTACGGTCTAACAACCTTC. It codes for CASSSTGQGYGLTTF.

The J gene is TRBJ1-2, the V gene TRBV6-1; TRBD1 might be the D (5 bases). The CDR3 spans 13 residues. Germline assignment: CDR1 MNHNS and CDR2 SASEGT. With 2 bases removed from V and 6 bases from J, the gap between germline ends came to 10 bases. The CDR3 region has the DNA TGTGCCAGCAGTGAAAACGGGGGAAATGGCTACACCTTC. This codes for CASSENGGNGYTF.

CDR3 sequence (DNA): TGCGCCAGCAGTGAGTCAGGGGGCAACACTGAAGCTTTCTTT. It translates to CASSESGGNTEAFF. The gene calls are TRBV10-2 and TRBJ1-1, with 7 bases lining up with TRBD1. This CDR3 is built from 14 residues. Germline CDR1 is WSHSY and CDR2 is SAAADI. Losses at the gene ends were 0 bases for V and 2 bases for J; bases not matched to a gene: 0.

The chain couples TRBV25-1 to TRBJ2-3; 7 nucleotides match TRBD2. The CDR3 totals 14 residues. CDR1 is MGHDK and CDR2 is SYGVNS in the germline V gene. V was clipped by 4 bases and J by 6 bases; unmatched bases: 7. The CDR3 region has the DNA TGTGCCAGCAGTGCCTTTGCCGGGGGGGATACGCAGTATTTT. Its protein is CASSAFAGGDTQYF. Supplemented by reference TRBV25-1 and TRBJ2-3, the full variable domain reads EADIYQTPRYLVIGTGKKITLECSQTMGHDKMYWYQQDPGMELHLIHYSYGVNSTEKGDLSSESTVSRIRTEHFPLTLESARPSHTSQYLCASSAFAGGDTQYFGPGTRLTVL.

The CDR3 loop is CASSLDGSSGGKMNEQFF. The CDR3 DNA follows: TGTGCCAGCAGCTTAGACGGGTCTAGCGGGGGTAAGATGAATGAGCAGTTCTTC. The V call is TRBV7-3, the J call TRBJ2-1; 10 nucleotides align to TRBD2. CDR1 and CDR2 from the germline V gene are SGHTA and FQGTGA. V lost 2 bases and J lost 7; bases outside the gene matches: 14. The CDR3 has 18 amino acids.